The present entry profiles one T cell receptor (beta chain) with its context. This entry belongs to a study of Ad26.COV2.S vaccination and SARS-CoV-2 variants. Produced via immunoSEQ multiplex PCR; TCRdb's table is partial and in-frame only. Found here are 350,000 to 500,000 clones, around 89% of them singletons; the top ten hold 3.6%. V lost 9 bases and J lost 0, with 14 bases in between. CDR1 is MNHEY and CDR2 is SMNVEV in the germline V gene (reference sequence). The CDR3 consists of 14 residues. Treatment: roughly 19 received Ad26.COV2.S at low or high dose, single or two shots; about 5 received placebo; per-sample allocation not given. Material that was analyzed had been drawn on day 63 after the first vaccine or placebo injection.

The input for sequencing was peripheral blood, taken in a trial of Ad26.COV2.S vaccine versus placebo. The V call is TRBV27, the J call TRBJ1-1, with D unclear. The sequence derives from a person between 18 and 65 years old who received the Ad26.COV2.S COVID-19 vaccine or a placebo. The CDR3 DNA follows: TGTGCCAGTCGTTCACTGGGAATGAACACTGAAGCTTTCTTT. Its translation: CASRSLGMNTEAFF.